This entry concerns a single T cell receptor (beta chain). The data originate from a study of blood T cell repertoires in COVID-19. As for the study in general: Samples taken during acute and convalescent COVID-19 were collected in the United States, Italy and Spain.

As processed by the authors: Estimation of nucleated cell counts relied on the amplification of reference gene primers. Some clones are missing from TCRdb's copy, which holds only in-frame ones; the method was immunoSEQ multiplex PCR. The DNA was the basis for D and trimming; V, J and clone size are from that table. Altogether about 90,000 clones are present, roughly 80% being singletons, with the ten largest covering around a tenth. The CDR3 loop spans 15 amino acids. V was clipped by 2 bases and J by 0 bases, with 10 bases between them. The germline V gene encodes CDR1 SGHKS and CDR2 YYEKEE (reference sequence).

The specimen was peripheral blood. The J gene is TRBJ2-3, the V gene TRBV5-5; D gene ambiguous. The receptor was isolated from a woman between 65 and 79 years old with acute or convalescent COVID-19. CDR3 bases: TGTGCCAGCAGCTTAGCCCCCCTAAGCACAGATACGCAGTATTTT. It specifies CASSLAPLSTDTQYF.